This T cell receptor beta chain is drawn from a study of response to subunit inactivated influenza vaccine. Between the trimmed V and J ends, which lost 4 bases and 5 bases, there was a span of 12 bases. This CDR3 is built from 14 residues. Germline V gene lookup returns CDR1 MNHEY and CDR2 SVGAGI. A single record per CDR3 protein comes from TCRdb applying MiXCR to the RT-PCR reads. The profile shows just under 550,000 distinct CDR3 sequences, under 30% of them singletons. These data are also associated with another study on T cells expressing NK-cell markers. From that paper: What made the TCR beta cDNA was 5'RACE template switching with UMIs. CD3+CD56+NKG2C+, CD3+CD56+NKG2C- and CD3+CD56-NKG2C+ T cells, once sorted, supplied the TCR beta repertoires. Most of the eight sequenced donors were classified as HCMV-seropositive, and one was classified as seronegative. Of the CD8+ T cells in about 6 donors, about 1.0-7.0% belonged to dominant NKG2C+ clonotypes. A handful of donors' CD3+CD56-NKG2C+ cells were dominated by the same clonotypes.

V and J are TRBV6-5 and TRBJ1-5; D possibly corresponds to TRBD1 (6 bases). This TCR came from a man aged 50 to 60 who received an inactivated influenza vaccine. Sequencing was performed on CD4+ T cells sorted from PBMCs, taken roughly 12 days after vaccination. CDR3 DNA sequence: TGTGCCAGCAGTTTACAGGGAGAAGATCAGCCCCAGCATTTT. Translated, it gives CASSLQGEDQPQHF.